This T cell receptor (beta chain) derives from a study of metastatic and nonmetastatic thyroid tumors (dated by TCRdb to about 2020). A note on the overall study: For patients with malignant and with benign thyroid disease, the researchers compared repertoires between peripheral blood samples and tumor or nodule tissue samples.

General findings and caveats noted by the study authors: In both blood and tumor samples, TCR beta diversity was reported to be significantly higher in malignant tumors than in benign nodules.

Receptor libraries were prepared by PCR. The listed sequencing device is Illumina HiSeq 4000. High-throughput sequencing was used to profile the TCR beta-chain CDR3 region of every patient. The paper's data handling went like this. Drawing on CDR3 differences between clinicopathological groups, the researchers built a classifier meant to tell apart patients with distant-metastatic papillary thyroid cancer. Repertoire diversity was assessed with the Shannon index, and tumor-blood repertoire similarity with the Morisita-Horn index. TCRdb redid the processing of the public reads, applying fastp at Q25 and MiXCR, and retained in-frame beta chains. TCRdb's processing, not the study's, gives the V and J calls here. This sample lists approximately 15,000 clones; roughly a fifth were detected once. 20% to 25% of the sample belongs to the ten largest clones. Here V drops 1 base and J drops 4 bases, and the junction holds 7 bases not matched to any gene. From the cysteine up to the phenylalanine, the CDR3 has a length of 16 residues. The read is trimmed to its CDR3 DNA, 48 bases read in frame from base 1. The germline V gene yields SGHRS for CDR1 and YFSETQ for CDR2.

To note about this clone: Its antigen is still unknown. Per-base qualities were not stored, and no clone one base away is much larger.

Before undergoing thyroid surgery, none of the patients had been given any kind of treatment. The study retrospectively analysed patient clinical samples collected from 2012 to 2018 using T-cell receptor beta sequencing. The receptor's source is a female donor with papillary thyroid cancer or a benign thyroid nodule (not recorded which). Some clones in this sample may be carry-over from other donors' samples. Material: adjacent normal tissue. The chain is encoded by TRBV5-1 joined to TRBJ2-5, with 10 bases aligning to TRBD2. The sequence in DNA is TGCGCCAGCAGCTTGTTAAAGCGGGAGGGCCGAGAGACCCAGTACTTC. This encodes CASSLLKREGRETQYF.